The entry below gives a single T cell receptor beta chain sequence along with its context. A read error may produce the germline difference seen at one junction end. The record originates from a study of blood T cell repertoires in COVID-19. Study details: Sources were T cells, B-cell-depleted T cells, or PBMCs; the material itself was cDNA or gDNA.

Assay: immunoSEQ multiplex PCR; the TCRdb copy retains only in-frame clones and omits some. The sample has 220,000 or so clones; around 90% are singletons. This receptor was taken from a man aged 50-60 years who had been exposed to COVID-19. The sequencing input was PBMCs or T cells enriched from blood (not recorded which).

DNA of the CDR3: TGTGCTAGCAGCTCTACTAGCGCAGGGTATGAGCAGTTCTTC. Its protein is CASSSTSAGYEQFF. The chain recombines TRBV7-7 with TRBJ2-1; 7 positions match TRBD2. This CDR3 spans 14 amino acids. CDR1 SSHAT and CDR2 FNYEAQ come from the germline V gene (reference sequence).